The T cell receptor beta chain described here comes from a study of T cells after somatic rescue of genetic block. Here immunoSEQ multiplex PCR was the method, and the copy in TCRdb shows in-frame clones only, minus some. The sample consists of approximately 15,000 clones, less than 85% of them appearing once. This clone was picked up a small number of times. This sequence originates from a man between 18 and 29 years old. Sequenced sample: peripheral blood mononuclear cells (PBMCs).

The CDR3 reads CASSVVVGLPNEKLFF. DNA of the CDR3: TGTGCCAGCAGCGTTGTGGTCGGCCTACCTAATGAAAAACTGTTTTTT. The chain couples TRBV2 to TRBJ1-4, with D uncertain. The germline V gene has CDR1 SNHLY and CDR2 FYNNEI. There are 16 residues in the CDR3. V lost 6 bases, J lost 3 bases, and 17 bases lay in between.